This T cell receptor (beta chain) was identified during a study of control samples from healthy donors and cancer patients. The method was immunoSEQ multiplex PCR; TCRdb's version includes in-frame clones alone and lacks a portion of them. Of some 120,000 clones listed, approximately 92% are singletons. Trimming took 0 bases from V and 4 from J, leaving 11 bases between them. In germline, CDR1 is SGHNT, CDR2 YYREEE (reference sequence). The CDR3 runs to 14 residues. The sample consisted of PBMCs. The rearrangement joins TRBV5-4 to TRBJ2-7, with D possibly being TRBD1 (6 bases). The sequence came from an older man with head and neck cancer. The CDR3 is CASSLGGLQYEQYF. Written as DNA, the CDR3 is TGTGCCAGCAGCTTGGGGGGGCTCCAATACGAGCAGTACTTC.